A selection of T cell receptor beta chains follows, all from one sample in a study of OX40 agonist ivuxolimab in advanced cancers. Using immunoSEQ multiplex PCR, the repertoire was profiled, and TCRdb retains in-frame clones only, with some absent. This table has 66,000 or so clones, around 73% appearing once. Sequencing was performed on CD4+ or CD8+ T cells sorted from blood, taken in a trial of the OX40 agonist ivuxolimab. These receptor sequences come from an adult with an advanced solid tumor such as melanoma, head and neck, liver or kidney cancer. CDR3s include the opening cysteine and the closing phenylalanine or tryptophan. D genes are given only for firm matches. A clone size is listed for some rows: how often the clone was seen (once, few, many), or a class if it is expanded.

d_call j_call v_call cdr3_length clone_size cdr3_nt cdr3_aa
TRBD1 TRBJ2-7 TRBV19 14 few TGTGCCAGTAGTTCTCCCGGGACAGACTACGAGCAGTACTTC CASSSPGTDYEQYF
TRBD1 TRBJ1-1 TRBV18 16 once TGTGCCAGCTCACCACGGGGGACAGGGGCTTACACTGAAGCTTTCTTT CASSPRGTGAYTEAFF
TRBD2 TRBJ2-3 TRBV10-3 13 - TGTGCCATCAGTGAGGGGCCGGGACTATCGCAGTATTTT CAISEGPGLSQYF
- TRBJ2-1 TRBV4-2 16 - TGTGCCAGCAGCCAAGACTCAGGGGCGACCTACAATGAGCAGTTCTTC CASSQDSGATYNEQFF
- TRBJ1-4 TRBV5-8 16 - TGTGCCAGCAGCTCCGGAGGGGGAGCGTTTAATGAAAAACTGTTTTTT CASSSGGGAFNEKLFF
TRBD1 TRBJ2-1 TRBV2 16 - TGTGCCAGCAGTGAAGGAGAAACAGGGGTTGTCAATGAGCAGTTCTTC CASSEGETGVVNEQFF
- TRBJ2-7 TRBV29-1 12 - TGCAGCGTTGTCTTAACCTCCTACGAGCAGTACTTC CSVVLTSYEQYF
- TRBJ1-2 TRBV6-1 16 - TGTGCCAGCAGTGACTGGCAACCGACGGCCAACTATGGCTACACCTTC CASSDWQPTANYGYTF
- TRBJ2-1 TRBV11-3 13 - TGTGCCAGCAGCTTAGTTTCCGACAATGAGCAGTTCTTC CASSLVSDNEQFF
- TRBJ2-5 TRBV28 16 once TGTGCCAGCATCTCCTTCGGAGGGGGGGAGCAAGAGACCCAGTACTTC CASISFGGGEQETQYF
TRBD1 TRBJ1-2 TRBV30 13 - TGTGCCTGGAGTCCACAGGGGGCGAATGGCTACACCTTC CAWSPQGANGYTF
- TRBJ1-3 TRBV30 16 - TGTGCCTGGAGGTCAAGTGGAGGGTTCGGGGGAAACACCATATATTTT CAWRSSGGFGGNTIYF
- TRBJ1-1 TRBV6-1 14 - TGTGCCAGCAGTAAGATAGGGGGGGAAACTGAAGCTTTCTTT CASSKIGGETEAFF
- TRBJ1-2 TRBV10-3 14 few TGTGCCATCAGTGAGTCAAGGGAGGGGCGAGGCTACACCTTC CAISESREGRGYTF
- TRBJ2-1 TRBV5-1 14 - TGCGCCAGCAGCTTGGGTAGCCCCCACAATGAGCAGTTCTTC CASSLGSPHNEQFF
- TRBJ1-6 TRBV15 13 - TGTGCCACCAGCAGAGTGAAGGACACTATGTTGGACTTT CATSRVKDTMLDF
TRBD2 TRBJ2-2 TRBV29-1 14 - TGCAGCGTTGAAAGACTAGCGTCAACCGGGGAGCTGTTTTTT CSVERLASTGELFF
- TRBJ2-1 TRBV19 14 - TGTGCCAGTAGAGGGGACTTCTCCTACAATGAGCAGTTCTTC CASRGDFSYNEQFF
- TRBJ1-1 TRBV21-1 18 - TGTGCCAGCAGCGGGCGAATCCAGACAGGGGGTGGGAACACTGAAGCTTTCTTT CASSGRIQTGGGNTEAFF
- TRBJ2-2 TRBV6-1 15 - TGTGCCAGCAGTGAAAGGTGGGGCGGCACCGGGGAGCTGTTTTTT CASSERWGGTGELFF
TRBD2 TRBJ2-5 TRBV7-7 15 - TGTGCTAGCAGCTTAGGCGGGGGGGCGCGTGAGACCCAGTACTTC CASSLGGGARETQYF
- TRBJ1-6 TRBV27 17 - TGTGCCAGCAGTTTATCGATTTTGGGGACTGCGAATTCACCCCTCCACTTT CASSLSILGTANSPLHF
- TRBJ1-1 TRBV13 11 few TGTGCCAGCAGCACTCACACTGAAGCTTTCTTT CASSTHTEAFF
- TRBJ1-1 TRBV10-3 16 - TGTGCCATCAGTGAGCAATTGGGTGGGTTGAACACTGAAGCTTTCTTT CAISEQLGGLNTEAFF
- TRBJ2-7 TRBV6-5 11 - TGTGCCAGCAGTTACTCTGGCGAGCAGTACTTC CASSYSGEQYF
- TRBJ1-6 TRBV18 15 - TGTGCCAGCTCACCAAGTGGTTCCTATAATTCACCCCTCCACTTT CASSPSGSYNSPLHF
TRBD2 TRBJ2-7 TRBV6-1 16 - TGTGCCAGCAGTGAAGGGGCTAGCGGGAGGGCCTACGAGCAGTACTTC CASSEGASGRAYEQYF
- TRBJ1-1 TRBV11-2 15 once TGTGCCAGCAGAGAATCCTTAGGGACACACACTGAAGCTTTCTTT CASRESLGTHTEAFF
- TRBJ1-2 TRBV7-3 13 many TGTGCCAGCAGCTTGCACAGAAACTCAGGCTACACCTTC CASSLHRNSGYTF
TRBD1 TRBJ2-1 TRBV13 14 - TGTGCCAGCAGCGTGGGACAGATACCCAATGAGCAGTTCTTC CASSVGQIPNEQFF
- TRBJ2-7 TRBV5-1 14 few TGCGCCAGCAGCTTGGCCGGGACTTCTACCGAGCAGTACTTC CASSLAGTSTEQYF
TRBD2 TRBJ2-7 TRBV6-5 14 - TGTGCCAGCAGTGCGGGACTAGTTTCCTACGAGCAGTACTTC CASSAGLVSYEQYF